A single sample is the source of the 13 T cell receptor beta chains below, sequenced in a study of blood T cells in healthy people across ages (dated by TCRdb to about 2015). The method behind the library was 5' RACE. A second PCR of 7 to 11 cycles was run with a J-beta primer mix and a sample-barcoded 5' primer. The raw public data were reprocessed by TCRdb itself: fastp quality trimming at Q25, MiXCR clonotype calling, in-frame beta chains only. Rows matching on CDR3 protein sequence are summarized as one entry with the most common DNA and genes. The sample includes around 1,900,000 distinct CDR3 sequences, with 39% observed a single time. The ten largest account for under 25% of the sample. Sample: blood. These receptors were obtained from a human donor in good health.

The chain combines TRBV20-1 with TRBJ2-1, with 10 bases that match TRBD2. The CDR3 runs 15 residues. Per the germline V gene, CDR1 is DFQATT and CDR2 is SNEGSKA (reference sequence). Unmatched junction bases numbered 6, after V lost 1 base and J lost 6 bases. The CDR3 DNA reads TGCAGTGCTAGAGGTGGGCTAGCGGGGGTCAATGAGCAGTTCTTC. It is translated as CSARGGLAGVNEQFF.

This clonotype has only a few counts. The CDR3 is CASSTDKTASSYEQYF. The CDR3 DNA reads TGTGCCAGCAGCACCGATAAGACAGCCAGCTCCTACGAGCAGTACTTC. The rearrangement links TRBV21-1 to TRBJ2-7; TRBD1 was called by the table and not checked on the DNA. TRBV21-1 is given as a pseudogene. There are 16 residues in the CDR3.

This clonotype was detected a few times. The V gene is TRBV9, the J gene TRBJ2-3; TRBD1 matches 7 bases. Germline values: CDR1 SGDLS, CDR2 YYNGEE. The CDR3 contains 16 residues. Unmatched junction bases numbered 13, after V lost 4 bases and J lost 5 bases. The CDR3 sequence is CASSPLVTRGLDTQYF. As DNA, the CDR3 is TGTGCCAGCAGCCCCCTTGTAACGAGGGGGCTAGATACGCAGTATTTT.

The V and J genes are TRBV5-1 and TRBJ2-1, with D possibly TRBD1 on 6 matching bases. The end of the DNA is better explained by TRBJ2-7, so the J call may be wrong. This CDR3 has 16 amino acids. From germline, CDR1 is SGHRS and CDR2 YFSETQ. The DNA of the CDR3 is TGCGCCAGCAACTGGACCCCAGGGGAAAGAGTAAGGGAGCAGTACTTC. It translates to CASNWTPGERVREQYF.

The chain has TRBV29-1 and TRBJ1-1, with D uncertain. Germline CDR1 is SQVTM and CDR2 is ANQGSEA. CDR3 length equals 13 residues. The V end was cut by 5 bases, the J end by 1 base, with 11 bases between. The CDR3 spells CSVSGFENTEAFF. CDR3 nucleotides: TGCAGCGTTTCGGGTTTTGAGAACACTGAAGCTTTCTTT.

The J gene is TRBJ2-1, the V gene TRBV4-3, with 16 positions matching TRBD2. With V trimmed by 3 bases and J by 9 bases, 11 bases remained unmatched. Germline V gene data show CDR1 as LGHNA and CDR2 as YSLEER. The CDR3 is made up of 18 amino acids. This CDR3 reads CASSQGLAGGTPEGEQFF. CDR3 in DNA: TGCGCCAGCAGCCAGGGACTAGCGGGGGGGACACCTGAGGGTGAGCAGTTCTTC.

The sample holds a few counts of this clonotype. This chain joins TRBV11-3 and TRBJ2-1; D may be TRBD2 (6 bases). This CDR3 comprises 15 residues. Trimming took off 1 base at V and 3 bases at J, with 10 bases between the two ends. The germline V gene has CDR1 SGHNT and CDR2 YENEEA. CDR3 sequence (DNA): TGTGCCAGCAGCTTAGTTCCGGACTACTACAATGAGCAGTTCTTC. Protein: CASSLVPDYYNEQFF.

The chain couples TRBV27 to TRBJ2-1; TRBD2 aligns across 9 bases. CDR1 and CDR2 from the germline V gene are MNHEY and SMNVEV (reference sequence). J was trimmed by 8 bases and V by 7 bases; bases with no gene match: 9. The CDR3 has 14 amino acids. The CDR3 spells CASKEAGGPHEQFF. CDR3 DNA: TGTGCCAGCAAGGAGGCGGGGGGGCCTCATGAGCAGTTCTTC.

This clonotype was observed a few times. For the CDR3, the DNA is TGTGCCAGCAGCAATCCTACCGGGACAGAGATTAGCTCCTACAATGAGCAGTTCTTC. Its translation is CASSNPTGTEISSYNEQFF. The chain employs TRBV21-1 and TRBJ2-1; no check of the table's D call, TRBD1, against the DNA was made. TRBV21-1 is listed as a pseudogene. This CDR3 comprises 19 residues.

Regarding this clonotype: With a much larger clone just one base away, this may be a read error. This chain uses TRBV7-2 with TRBJ1-2; D is undetermined. CDR1 and CDR2 (germline): SGHTA, FQGNSA. This CDR3 contains 12 residues. This CDR3 is CACSLANYGYTF. The CDR3 bases are TGTGCCTGCAGCTTAGCTAACTATGGCTACACCTTC.

The CDR3 coding sequence is TGTGCTAGTGGGGACTCGGGACTCTACTATGGCTACACCTTC. Residues: CASGDSGLYYGYTF. The rearrangement links TRBV12-5 to TRBJ1-2, with D possibly TRBD1 on 5 matching bases. This CDR3 spans 14 amino acids. Trimming removed 6 bases from V and 3 bases from J, with 14 bases in between. Germline V gene sequence: CDR1 LGHNT, CDR2 FRNRAP.

The chain employs TRBV7-8 and TRBJ2-3; TRBD1 aligns across 7 bases. J gave up 2 bases and V 5 bases, and 7 bases lay outside the gene matches. This CDR3 has 15 residues. Looked up from germline, CDR1 is SGHVS and CDR2 is FQNEAQ. This CDR3 reads CASSPRQGTTDTQYF. Here the CDR3 DNA reads TGTGCCAGCAGCCCAAGACAGGGTACCACAGATACGCAGTATTTT.

The J gene is TRBJ1-4, the V gene TRBV29-1; unclear D gene. The V end was cut by 0 bases, the J end by 11 bases, with 7 bases between. Looked up from germline, CDR1 is SQVTM and CDR2 is ANQGSEA. This CDR3 is built from 11 residues. This CDR3 is CSVEEQRKLFF. The CDR3 DNA reads as TGCAGCGTTGAAGAACAAAGGAAACTGTTTTTT. The variable domain in full, with the rest retrieved from reference TRBV29-1 and TRBJ1-4, is SAVISQKPSRDICQRGTSLTIQCQVDSQVTMMFWYRQQPGQSLTLIATANQGSEATYESGFVIDKFPISRPNLTFSTLTVSNMSPEDSSIYLCSVEEQRKLFFGSGTQLSVL.